Following are 25 T cell receptor beta chains from one sample sequenced in a study of blood T cell repertoires in COVID-19. The table came from immunoSEQ multiplex PCR; TCRdb's copy has only in-frame clones and leaves some out. The table lists about 100,000 clones, about 90% of them singletons, with around 14% in the top ten. Sequencing was carried out using peripheral blood. Every receptor here comes from a man in his forties or fifties with acute or convalescent COVID-19.

V usage is TRBV11-3 and J usage is TRBJ2-3; the match to TRBD1 covers 8 bases. J gave up 4 bases and V 0 bases, and 9 bases lay outside the gene matches. Germline V CDR1 and CDR2: SGHNT, YENEEA. This CDR3 contains 17 residues. CDR3 sequence (DNA): TGTGCCAGCAGCTTAGATCGGGCAGGGGGCGCTTCAGATACGCAGTATTTT. Its protein product is CASSLDRAGGASDTQYF.

The chain employs TRBV28 and TRBJ1-3; TRBD1 agrees at 7 bases. Losses at the gene ends were 10 bases for V and 1 base for J; bases not matched to a gene: 10. CDR3 length equals 15 residues. The germline gives CDR1 MDHEN, CDR2 SYDVKM. The CDR3 bases are TGTGCCACCGCGCCGGAGACAGGGTCTGGAAACACCATATATTTT. The encoded protein is CATAPETGSGNTIYF.

V usage is TRBV7-8 and J usage is TRBJ2-3; 7 nucleotides agree with TRBD2. This CDR3 region has 14 residues. V was pared by 3 bases and J by 1 base, with 1 base of the junction left unmatched. Germline V CDR1 and CDR2: SGHVS, FQNEAQ. The CDR3 coding sequence is TGTGCCAGCAGCTTCCGGGAGGGCACAGATACGCAGTATTTT. Translation: CASSFREGTDTQYF.

The CDR3 sequence: CASSLARGTEETQYF. For the CDR3, the DNA is TGTGCCAGCAGCTTGGCCAGAGGGACAGAAGAGACCCAGTACTTC. The chain combines TRBV5-5 with TRBJ2-5, with 7 positions matching TRBD1. This CDR3 contains 15 residues. The germline V gene encodes CDR1 SGHKS and CDR2 YYEKEE (reference sequence). Germline trimming cut 0 bases from V and 3 bases from J; bases unmatched to any gene: 5.

The chain joins TRBV25-1 to TRBJ2-3, with TRBD2 matching 7 bases. Germline V gives CDR1 MGHDK, CDR2 SYGVNS. The CDR3 loop spans 16 amino acids. J was trimmed by 5 bases and V by 0 bases; bases with no gene match: 8. CDR3 protein: CASSEYGGGPGDTQYF. In nucleotides, the CDR3 is TGTGCCAGCAGTGAATATGGGGGAGGGCCTGGAGATACGCAGTATTTT. The variable domain in full, completed from reference TRBV25-1 and TRBJ2-3, reads EADIYQTPRYLVIGTGKKITLECSQTMGHDKMYWYQQDPGMELHLIHYSYGVNSTEKGDLSSESTVSRIRTEHFPLTLESARPSHTSQYLCASSEYGGGPGDTQYFGPGTRLTVL.

CDR3 sequence (DNA): TGCAGTGCTAGTGAGTTCTCCTCTAGCACAGATACGCAGTATTTT. Translation gives CSASEFSSSTDTQYF. V usage is TRBV20-1 and J usage is TRBJ2-3; D is unresolved. There are 15 residues in the CDR3. Per the germline V gene, CDR1 is DFQATT and CDR2 is SNEGSKA (reference sequence). The V end was cut by 3 bases, the J end by 0 bases, with 13 bases between.

This clone is medium-sized (0.01 to 0.1%). The CDR3 loop is CASSPTLGRPTTNEKLFF. The CDR3 bases are TGTGCCAGCAGTCCCACCCTGGGCAGGCCCACCACTAATGAAAAACTGTTTTTT. The chain has TRBV6-6 and TRBJ1-4; D ambiguous. V lost 5 bases and J 2 bases, leaving 21 bases between the germline ends. CDR1 is MNHNY, CDR2 SVGAGI, per germline (reference sequence). This CDR3 comprises 18 residues.

The genes are TRBV5-3 and TRBJ2-1; TRBD2 agrees at 13 bases. TRBV5-3 is sorted into the ORF group, with uncertain function. This CDR3 comprises 16 residues. V lost 5 bases and J lost 10; bases outside the gene matches: 12. CDR3 nucleotide sequence: TGTGCCAGAAGGCCGGGACTAGCGGGAAAAGTAAGGGAGCAGTTCTTC. Its protein product is CARRPGLAGKVREQFF.

The chain links TRBV5-1 to TRBJ2-5, with a weak D call TRBD2 (6 bases). Trimming stripped 4 bases from V and 2 bases from J, with 15 bases between. The CDR3 is 15 amino acids. Per the germline V gene, CDR1 is SGHRS and CDR2 is YFSETQ. This CDR3 is CASSPTAGRQETQYF. CDR3 sequence (DNA): TGCGCCAGCAGCCCCACGGCGGGACGGCAAGAGACCCAGTACTTC.

The genes are TRBV18 and TRBJ2-1; possibly TRBD1 for D (5 bases). This CDR3 region has 13 residues. Germline CDR1 and CDR2: KGHSH and LQKENI. With 3 bases removed from V and 5 bases from J, the gap between germline ends came to 8 bases. CDR3 sequence (DNA): TGTGCCAGCTCACCGTCCAGGGACAATGAGCAGTTCTTC. It is translated as CASSPSRDNEQFF. The variable domain in full, completed from reference TRBV18 and TRBJ2-1, reads NAGVMQNPRHLVRRRGQEARLRCSPMKGHSHVYWYRQLPEEGLKFMVYLQKENIIDESGMPKERFSAEFPKEGPSILRIQQVVRGDSAAYFCASSPSRDNEQFFGPGTRLTVL.

The V and J genes are TRBV5-1 and TRBJ2-1; D perhaps matches TRBD2 (5 bases). Trimming removed 4 bases at V and 8 bases at J, with 10 bases between. CDR1 SGHRS and CDR2 YFSETQ come from the germline V gene. CDR3 length equals 12 residues. CDR3 residues: CASSPDLDEQFF. As DNA, the CDR3 is TGCGCCAGCAGCCCGGACTTGGATGAGCAGTTCTTC.

This clone appeared once. The chain couples TRBV27 to TRBJ2-3; D unclear. Between the trimmed V and J ends, which lost 5 bases and 4 bases, there was a span of 4 bases. The germline V gene has CDR1 MNHEY and CDR2 SMNVEV (reference sequence). The CDR3 consists of 11 residues. The CDR3 DNA is TGTGCCAGCAGTCAATCAGATACGCAGTATTTT. Translation gives CASSQSDTQYF.

This clone appeared once. In DNA, the CDR3 is TGTGCCAGCAGCCAAGCCCGATACGAGCAGTACTTC. Protein: CASSQARYEQYF. This chain connects TRBV11-2 to TRBJ2-7, with D uncertain. Per the germline V gene, CDR1 is SGHAT and CDR2 is FQNNGV. This CDR3 is built from 12 residues. The germline V and J ends were trimmed by 5 bases and 4 bases, with 9 bases remaining between them.

There are a few counts of this clone. V usage is TRBV4-1 and J usage is TRBJ2-7, with D perhaps TRBD2 (6 bases). There are 14 residues in the CDR3. Germline V gene sequence: CDR1 MGHRA, CDR2 YSYEKL. Trimming cost V 4 bases and J 6 bases, with 16 bases left between them. CDR3 DNA sequence: TGCGCCAGCAGCCGCCGGGACTTTTCCGGCGAGCAGTACTTC. Residues: CASSRRDFSGEQYF.

The chain joins TRBV7-8 to TRBJ2-7, with 10 bases that match TRBD2. This CDR3 is built from 17 residues. Looked up from germline, CDR1 is SGHVS and CDR2 is FQNEAQ. V trimming: 4 bases; J trimming: 7 bases; junction bases outside the gene matches: 16. The CDR3 coding sequence is TGTGCCAGCAGCTCGGCTAGCGGGAGCGTGGGGTTGGGGGAGCAGTACTTC. This sequence encodes CASSSASGSVGLGEQYF. Filled out from reference TRBV7-8 and TRBJ2-7, the complete variable domain reads GAGVSQSPRYKVAKRGQDVALRCDPISGHVSLFWYQQALGQGPEFLTYFQNEAQLDKSGLPSDRFFAERPEGSVSTLKIQRTQQEDSAVYLCASSSASGSVGLGEQYFGPGTRLTVT.

The chain employs TRBV2 and TRBJ2-7, with TRBD1 matching 7 bases. Germline CDR1 SNHLY, CDR2 FYNNEI. The CDR3 sequence is 14 residues long. After removal of 9 bases from V and 2 bases from J, the junction contained 10 bases not matched to a gene. The CDR3 region is CASTWDSQAYEQYF. DNA for the CDR3: TGTGCCAGTACATGGGACAGCCAAGCCTACGAGCAGTACTTC.

The V and J genes are TRBV28 and TRBJ2-1; 9 positions match TRBD1. Per germline, CDR1 MDHEN and CDR2 SYDVKM. The CDR3 totals 18 residues. The V gene end was trimmed by 5 bases and the J gene end by 0 bases; junction bases not matched to a gene: 11. In DNA form, the CDR3 reads TGTGCCAGCAGTGGGAGCGGGACAGGGTCTGGCTCCTACAATGAGCAGTTCTTC. Its translation is CASSGSGTGSGSYNEQFF.

This sequence joins TRBV5-1 and TRBJ1-1; D gene ambiguous. Germline CDR1 reads SGHRS; CDR2 reads YFSETQ. V was trimmed by 4 bases and J by 1 base, leaving 11 bases between them. The CDR3 runs 14 residues. This chain's CDR3 is CASSREGGNTEAFF. CDR3 in DNA: TGCGCCAGCAGCCGCGAGGGAGGGAACACTGAAGCTTTCTTT.

This clone was counted a few times. The V and J genes are TRBV27 and TRBJ2-7; 10 bases map to TRBD2. The germline V gene encodes CDR1 MNHEY and CDR2 SMNVEV (reference sequence). The CDR3 has 15 amino acids. V shed 2 bases and J 6 bases; nucleotides not matched to a gene: 7. The CDR3 loop is CASSLTASGSSEQYF. The CDR3 region has the DNA TGTGCCAGCAGTTTAACTGCTAGCGGGAGTAGCGAGCAGTACTTC.

This clone was observed a single time. The V and J genes are TRBV4-2 and TRBJ2-7; TRBD2 matches 9 bases. The CDR3 contains 18 residues. V gave up 0 bases and J gave up 1 base; unmatched junction bases: 10. The V gene's germline CDR1 is LGHNA and CDR2 YNFKEQ. In DNA, the CDR3 is TGTGCCAGCAGCCAAGAAGCCGGTAGCGGGAGTAGGTCCTACGAGCAGTACTTC. Its protein is CASSQEAGSGSRSYEQYF.

The V gene is TRBV7-9, the J gene TRBJ1-1, with a weak D call TRBD1 (5 bases). The length of the CDR3 is 15 residues. Germline CDR1 and CDR2: SEHNR and FQNEAQ (reference sequence). Trimming cost V 0 bases and J 0 bases, with 8 bases left between them. The CDR3 sequence: CASSLAEGLNTEAFF. The DNA for the CDR3 is TGTGCCAGCAGCTTAGCGGAGGGGTTGAACACTGAAGCTTTCTTT.

This clone was picked up a small number of times. The chain joins TRBV4-1 to TRBJ1-4, with TRBD1 as a possible D gene (5 bases). This CDR3 is built from 16 residues. CDR1 is MGHRA and CDR2 is YSYEKL in the germline V gene. V was shortened by 3 bases and J by 5 bases, with 16 bases between the two germline ends. CDR3 loop: CASSHPQGLGNEKLFF. In nucleotides, the CDR3 is TGCGCCAGCAGCCACCCCCAGGGCCTGGGAAATGAAAAACTGTTTTTT.

The V call is TRBV12-5, the J call TRBJ2-7, with D maybe TRBD1 (5 bases). This CDR3 is 12 amino acids long. V gave up 4 bases and J gave up 3 bases, with 7 bases separating them. The germline CDR1 and CDR2 sequences are LGHNT and FRNRAP. As DNA, the CDR3 is TGTGCTAGTGGTTCCGACAGCTACGAGCAGTACTTC. This translates into CASGSDSYEQYF.

V gene TRBV3-1 (or the pseudogene TRBV3-2) combines with J gene TRBJ2-1; 9 positions match TRBD2. The CDR3 is 15 residues long. The trim removed 5 bases at V and 8 bases at J, leaving 10 bases unmatched. Germline CDR1 reads LGHDT; CDR2 reads YNNKEL (reference sequence). CDR3 sequence (DNA): TGTGCCAGCAGCACCGGGCTAGCGGGGTGGGATGAGCAGTTCTTC. Protein: CASSTGLAGWDEQFF.

For this clone: This sample includes further DNA sequences coding for the same CDR3. V usage is TRBV9 and J usage is TRBJ2-3; D not resolved. Germline V gives CDR1 SGDLS, CDR2 YYNGEE. This CDR3 has 13 amino acids. V lost 4 bases and J 4 bases, leaving 10 bases between the germline ends. CDR3 in DNA: TGTGCCAGCAGCCCCCAAGTAGCAGATACGCAGTATTTT. Translated: CASSPQVADTQYF.